This entry lists 11 T cell receptor beta chains sequenced from one sample in a study of OX40 agonist ivuxolimab in advanced cancers. Profiling relied on immunoSEQ multiplex PCR, and the TCRdb table lists in-frame clones only, not all of them. The top ten hold approximately 2.6% of the sample, which has around 86,000 clones, 75% to 90% seen once. The specimen was CD4+ or CD8+ T cells sorted from blood, collected in a trial of the OX40 agonist ivuxolimab. The receptors come from an adult with an advanced solid tumor such as melanoma, head and neck, liver or kidney cancer.

This chain joins TRBV6-1 and TRBJ1-3; no clear D gene. This CDR3 spans 16 amino acids. Trimming left V 2 bases short and J 0 bases short, with 11 bases between. From germline, CDR1 is MNHNS and CDR2 SASEGT. CDR3 DNA: TGTGCCAGCAGTGAACAGTACCAGAGCTCTGGAAACACCATATATTTT. Translation gives CASSEQYQSSGNTIYF.

V and J are TRBV4-2 and TRBJ2-1; 9 bases are shared with TRBD2. CDR3 length: 16 amino acids. J lost 9 bases, V lost 0 bases, and 9 bases had no gene match. Germline lookup yields CDR1 LGHNA and CDR2 YNFKEQ. The CDR3 region has the DNA TGTGCCAGCAGCCAAGAATCCAGCGGGGGGCGGGGTGAGCAGTTCTTC. It yields the protein CASSQESSGGRGEQFF.

The chain recombines TRBV4-2 with TRBJ2-7, with D uncertain. The CDR3 sequence is 14 residues long. Looked up from germline, CDR1 is LGHNA and CDR2 is YNFKEQ. Between the trimmed V and J ends, which lost 1 base and 0 bases, there was a span of 7 bases. The CDR3 spells CASSQAWASYEQYF. CDR3 sequence (DNA): TGTGCCAGCAGCCAAGCGTGGGCCTCCTACGAGCAGTACTTC.

The rearrangement links TRBV19 to TRBJ1-1, with TRBD1 identical over 7 bases. The V gene's germline CDR1 is LNHDA and CDR2 SQIVND (reference sequence). Trimming removed 2 bases from V and 4 bases from J; junction bases left unmatched: 7. This CDR3 has 15 amino acids. CDR3 region: CASSITGVDGTEAFF. The CDR3 DNA reads as TGTGCCAGTAGTATAACAGGGGTCGATGGCACTGAAGCTTTCTTT.

The chain combines TRBV4-3 with TRBJ1-2; D might be TRBD1 (5 bases). V lost 1 base, J lost 4 bases, and 10 bases lay in between. CDR1 LGHNA and CDR2 YSLEER come from the germline V gene. This CDR3 has 14 residues. CDR3 sequence: CASSQGGRSYGYTF. Written as DNA, the CDR3 is TGCGCCAGCAGCCAAGGGGGACGGAGCTATGGCTACACCTTC.

The chain links TRBV27 to TRBJ1-6; no firm D call. V lost 6 bases and J lost 2, with 5 bases in between. Germline assignment: CDR1 MNHEY and CDR2 SMNVEV (reference sequence). The CDR3 consists of 13 residues. This CDR3 reads CASRAPYNSPLHF. CDR3 DNA sequence: TGTGCCAGCAGGGCCCCCTATAATTCACCCCTCCACTTT.

The genes are TRBV7-2 and TRBJ2-5; D uncertain. This CDR3 region has 13 residues. V lost 4 bases and J 3 bases, leaving 9 bases between the germline ends. Germline CDR1 is SGHTA and CDR2 is FQGNSA. For the CDR3, the DNA is TGTGCCAGCAGCTGGGCGGCCGAAGAGACCCAGTACTTC. Its protein product is CASSWAAEETQYF.

J is TRBJ1-3 and V is TRBV7-2, with D unresolved. Germline CDR1 SGHTA, CDR2 FQGNSA. V lost 1 base, J lost 3 bases, and 13 bases lay in between. The CDR3 contains 16 residues. The CDR3 spells CASSLEPVGIGNTIYF. DNA of the CDR3: TGTGCCAGCAGCTTAGAGCCCGTGGGGATTGGAAACACCATATATTTT.

The CDR3 DNA reads TGTGCCAGCAGCCCCCGGGGCGAGGGAAATCAGCCCCAGCATTTT. Translating gives CASSPRGEGNQPQHF. The chain uses TRBV6-6 and TRBJ1-5, with D possibly matching TRBD1 (5 bases). The V and J ends lost 6 bases and 4 bases respectively, with 16 bases between them. Germline CDR1 is MNHNY and CDR2 is SVGAGI (reference sequence). This CDR3 has 15 residues.

The CDR3: CASSESASGGSETQYF. CDR3 bases: TGCGCCAGCAGTGAGTCTGCTAGCGGGGGGTCGGAGACCCAGTACTTC. The V call is TRBV10-1, the J call TRBJ2-5, with 11 bases lining up with TRBD2. Germline V lookup: CDR1 WNHNN, CDR2 SYGVQD (reference sequence). Losses at the gene ends were 0 bases for V and 5 bases for J; bases not matched to a gene: 5. The CDR3 runs to 16 residues.

The chain has TRBV7-8 and TRBJ2-6; D is possibly TRBD1 (6 bases). This CDR3 is built from 19 residues. Trimming pared 2 bases from V and 0 bases from J, leaving 17 bases between. CDR1 is SGHVS and CDR2 is FQNEAQ in the germline V gene. Here the CDR3 reads CASSLRTGHPLSGANVLTF. The CDR3, as DNA: TGTGCCAGCAGCTTAAGGACGGGACATCCTCTCTCTGGGGCCAACGTCCTGACTTTC.